These 31 T cell receptor beta chains came from one sample sequenced in a study of cytotoxic CD8 clonotypes in ibrutinib-treated CLL. Using immunoSEQ multiplex PCR, the repertoire was profiled, and TCRdb retains in-frame clones only, with some absent. The sample includes roughly 180,000 clones, more than 80% of them seen just once. The source material was PBMCs, sampled after 24 months of ibrutinib treatment. The receptors come from a human donor with chronic lymphocytic leukemia.

J is TRBJ2-1 and V is TRBV6-6, with D uncertain. In germline, CDR1 is MNHNY, CDR2 SVGAGI (reference sequence). The V and J ends lost 0 bases and 3 bases respectively, with 12 bases between them. The CDR3 totals 16 residues. CDR3 loop: CASSYSAQLLYNEQFF. The CDR3 DNA is TGTGCCAGCAGTTACTCGGCGCAGTTACTCTACAATGAGCAGTTCTTC.

The gene calls are TRBV6-5 and TRBJ2-5, with unresolved D. V lost 4 bases and J lost 5, with 8 bases in between. The CDR3 length is 12 residues. Germline CDR1 reads MNHEY; CDR2 reads SVGAGI. The CDR3 here is CASSFTIETQYF. The CDR3 nucleotides read TGTGCCAGCAGTTTCACGATTGAGACCCAGTACTTC.

This clone was seen only a few times. The chain uses TRBV5-6 and TRBJ2-4; 7 bases are shared with TRBD2. Unmatched junction bases numbered 5, after V lost 2 bases and J lost 6 bases. The length of the CDR3 is 14 residues. Germline V gene lookup returns CDR1 SGHDT and CDR2 YYEEEE. CDR3 in amino acids: CASSFRGGRNIQYF. CDR3 nucleotide sequence: TGTGCCAGCAGCTTCCGGGGAGGGAGAAACATTCAGTACTTC.

The V call is TRBV30, the J call TRBJ2-2; D is uncertain. Germline assignment: CDR1 GTSNPN and CDR2 SVGIG (reference sequence). Trimming removed 2 bases from V and 5 bases from J, with 3 bases in between. The CDR3 extends over 11 amino acids. CDR3 protein: CAWSRTGELFF. The CDR3 DNA is TGTGCCTGGAGTAGGACCGGGGAGCTGTTTTTT.

Concerning this clone: Other DNA sequences in the same sample also yield this CDR3. This chain uses TRBV7-2 with TRBJ2-5; D is undetermined. The V gene lost 2 bases and the J gene lost 2 bases, with 3 bases spanning the gap. Germline V gene lookup returns CDR1 SGHTA and CDR2 FQGNSA. The CDR3 length is 12 residues. The CDR3 DNA reads as TGTGCCAGCAGCTTAACTCAAGAGACCCAGTACTTC. Protein sequence: CASSLTQETQYF.

The chain uses TRBV28 and TRBJ2-7; tentatively, D is TRBD1 or TRBD2 (5 bases each). V dropped 8 bases and J dropped 2 bases, with 16 bases sitting between them. Looked up from germline, CDR1 is MDHEN and CDR2 is SYDVKM. CDR3 length: 14 residues. CDR3 DNA sequence: TGTGCCAGCTCCTCTTCGGGACGGACCTACGAGCAGTACTTC. This gives the protein CASSSSGRTYEQYF. The complete variable domain, with remaining parts taken from reference TRBV28 and TRBJ2-7, reads DVKVTQSSRYLVKRTGEKVFLECVQDMDHENMFWYRQDPGLGLRLIYFSYDVKMKEKGDIPEGYSVSREKKERFSLILESASTNQTSMYLCASSSSGRTYEQYFGPGTRLTVT.

The chain combines TRBV5-6 with TRBJ2-3; no clear D. The CDR3 spans 17 residues. CDR1 is SGHDT, CDR2 YYEEEE, per germline. V lost 6 bases, J lost 0 bases, and 20 bases lay in between. The CDR3 nucleotides read TGTGCCAGCACCAATTTAAAGGGTCGCCCTAGCACAGATACGCAGTATTTT. This encodes CASTNLKGRPSTDTQYF.

The J gene is TRBJ2-7, the V gene TRBV2; D remains unclear. Trimming shortened V by 8 bases and J by 1 base, and 12 bases separated the two germline ends. The length of the CDR3 is 13 residues. Looked up from germline, CDR1 is SNHLY and CDR2 is FYNNEI. In nucleotides, the CDR3 is TGTGCCAGCCGGGCGGACGGATCCTACGAGCAGTACTTC. Translating gives CASRADGSYEQYF.

The CDR3 nucleotides are TGTGCCAGCAGCCAAGACCGGGACGCGGGCACAGATACGCAGTATTTT. Its protein is CASSQDRDAGTDTQYF. The chain employs TRBV4-2 and TRBJ2-3; D is tentatively TRBD1 or TRBD2 (5 bases each). This CDR3 is 16 amino acids long. Trimming took off 0 bases at V and 1 base at J, with 11 bases between the two ends. Germline assignment: CDR1 LGHNA and CDR2 YNFKEQ.

This chain joins TRBV9 and TRBJ2-3; 8 nucleotides line up with TRBD2. This CDR3 region has 16 residues. Per the germline V gene, CDR1 is SGDLS and CDR2 is YYNGEE. The V segment lost 5 bases and the J segment 4 bases; nucleotides outside the gene matches: 12. The CDR3 region has the DNA TGTGCCAGCAGGGCCGCCGGGACTAGGTCCTCAGATACGCAGTATTTT. Its protein product is CASRAAGTRSSDTQYF.

The rearrangement joins TRBV7-3 to TRBJ2-2, with D possibly TRBD2 on 6 matching bases. Trimming left V 5 bases short and J 7 bases short, with 11 bases between. The CDR3 has 13 residues. Per the germline V gene, CDR1 is SGHTA and CDR2 is FQGTGA. CDR3 DNA sequence: TGTGCCAGCAGCCCCCTGGGGGGCGGGGAGCTGTTTTTT. Its translation: CASSPLGGGELFF.

The chain employs TRBV19 and TRBJ1-1; TRBD1 agrees at 8 bases. V shed 3 bases, J shed 0 bases, and the junction held 0 bases outside the gene matches. The germline gives CDR1 LNHDA, CDR2 SQIVND (reference sequence). The CDR3 length is 14 residues. The CDR3 is CASSMDRVNTEAFF. The CDR3 nucleotides are TGTGCCAGTAGTATGGACAGGGTGAACACTGAAGCTTTCTTT.

The rearrangement links TRBV5-1 to TRBJ2-1; possible D gene TRBD2, 6 bases. The V and J ends lost 6 bases and 8 bases respectively, with 15 bases between them. The germline V gene encodes CDR1 SGHRS and CDR2 YFSETQ. The CDR3 runs to 13 residues. The CDR3 bases are TGCGCCAGCACCCACCGGGAGAGCGATGAGCAGTTCTTC. It is translated as CASTHRESDEQFF.

V usage is TRBV5-3 and J usage is TRBJ2-2; D uncertain. TRBV5-3 is identified as an open reading frame with a role that is uncertain. This CDR3 comprises 16 residues. The V end was cut by 4 bases, the J end by 0 bases, with 13 bases between. The CDR3 nucleotides read TGTGCCAGAAGCGCCCAGGACGGACCGAACACCGGGGAGCTGTTTTTT. The encoded protein is CARSAQDGPNTGELFF.

The CDR3 DNA is TGTGCCAGCAGCCCACCTCAGGGTTCCTCCTATAATTCACCCCTCCACTTT. This sequence encodes CASSPPQGSSYNSPLHF. The rearrangement links TRBV7-9 to TRBJ1-6, with D possibly TRBD1 on 5 matching bases. Germline V CDR1 and CDR2: SEHNR, FQNEAQ (reference sequence). V was shortened by 5 bases and J by 0 bases, with 14 bases between the two germline ends. This CDR3 contains 17 residues.

The rearrangement links TRBV7-2 to TRBJ2-1; 7 nucleotides agree with TRBD2. Germline V gene lookup returns CDR1 SGHTA and CDR2 FQGNSA. CDR3 length: 17 residues. V lost 2 bases and J lost 7; bases outside the gene matches: 14. The CDR3 DNA reads as TGTGCCAGCAGCTTATCAGAGTGGCGCGGGAGACGAAATGAGCAGTTCTTC. It yields the protein CASSLSEWRGRRNEQFF.

The gene calls are TRBV29-1 and TRBJ1-1; 7 bases are shared with TRBD1. The V gene end was trimmed by 0 bases and the J gene end by 4 bases; junction bases not matched to a gene: 5. The CDR3 contains 14 residues. CDR1 is SQVTM, CDR2 ANQGSEA, per germline. CDR3 coding DNA: TGCAGCGTTGAAGATCCAGGGGGGGCCACTGAAGCTTTCTTT. Amino acids: CSVEDPGGATEAFF.

The rearrangement uses TRBV5-1 and TRBJ2-3; D gene unclear. The CDR3 is 15 residues long. Trimming removed 1 base at V and 2 bases at J, with 11 bases between. The V gene's germline CDR1 is SGHRS and CDR2 YFSETQ. The CDR3 here is CASSLSGDNTDTQYF. CDR3 in DNA: TGCGCCAGCAGCTTGAGTGGCGACAACACAGATACGCAGTATTTT.

V usage is TRBV7-9 and J usage is TRBJ2-3; TRBD1 matches at 12 bases. V lost 5 bases, J lost 5 bases, and 8 bases stayed unmatched. The CDR3 runs to 16 residues. Germline-derived CDR1 and CDR2 are SEHNR and FQNEAQ (reference sequence). The CDR3 reads CASSSPGQGARDTQYF. CDR3 bases: TGTGCCAGCAGCAGTCCGGGACAGGGGGCGCGAGATACGCAGTATTTT.

This clone was seen more than once but under ten times. The chain combines TRBV6-5 with TRBJ1-3; no definite D call. V shed 5 bases and J shed 2 bases, with 10 bases lying between them. CDR3 length equals 14 residues. CDR1 is MNHEY, CDR2 SVGAGI, per germline. The CDR3 nucleotides read TGTGCCAGCAGTGCTACAGTAGCTGGAAACACCATATATTTT. Translating gives CASSATVAGNTIYF.

The chain links TRBV27 to TRBJ1-1; D uncertain. Germline loops: CDR1 MNHEY, CDR2 SMNVEV (reference sequence). The length of the CDR3 is 12 residues. V lost 7 bases to trimming and J lost 6 bases, with 12 bases between them. CDR3 bases: TGTGCCAGCACCGGGTGGGCATCTGAAGCTTTCTTT. Translating it yields CASTGWASEAFF.

The V and J genes are TRBV5-1 and TRBJ2-4; D is perhaps TRBD2 (6 bases). This CDR3 has 15 amino acids. V shed 0 bases and J shed 6 bases, with 13 bases lying between them. The germline CDR1 and CDR2 sequences are SGHRS and YFSETQ. The CDR3 nucleotides read TGCGCCAGCAGCTTGGTCCCGGGAGTGGTAAACATTCAGTACTTC. Encoded protein: CASSLVPGVVNIQYF.

V and J are TRBV10-3 and TRBJ2-7; D gene ambiguous. The V and J ends lost 2 bases and 1 base respectively, with 15 bases between them. CDR1 and CDR2 from the germline V gene are ENHRY and SYGVKD. This CDR3 has 16 residues. The CDR3 reads CAISEPGSSRSYEQYF. For the CDR3, the DNA is TGTGCCATCAGTGAGCCGGGTAGTTCAAGGTCCTACGAGCAGTACTTC.

This clone was seen more than once but under ten times. The chain combines TRBV7-3 with TRBJ2-5; 9 nucleotides match TRBD2. The CDR3 is 15 amino acids. CDR1 is SGHTA and CDR2 is FQGTGA in the germline V gene. V gave up 3 bases and J gave up 5 bases; unmatched junction bases: 7. In DNA form, the CDR3 reads TGTGCCAGCAGCTTGACTAGCGGACTAAGGGAGACCCAGTACTTC. As protein: CASSLTSGLRETQYF.

For the CDR3, the DNA is TGTGCCAGCAGCTTGGACGTCGCAGATACGCAGTATTTT. Its protein is CASSLDVADTQYF. The chain couples TRBV7-3 to TRBJ2-3; D not certain. With 3 bases removed from V and 4 bases from J, the gap between germline ends came to 8 bases. The germline V gene encodes CDR1 SGHTA and CDR2 FQGTGA. The CDR3 contains 13 residues.

The chain uses TRBV2 and TRBJ2-3; no clear D gene. The V gene lost 5 bases and the J gene lost 2 bases, with 8 bases spanning the gap. The CDR3 has 13 residues. Germline lookup yields CDR1 SNHLY and CDR2 FYNNEI. The CDR3 reads CASSPPFTDTQYF. CDR3 DNA: TGTGCCAGCAGTCCTCCCTTCACAGATACGCAGTATTTT.

The rearrangement links TRBV4-3 to TRBJ2-7; 11 bases are a match to TRBD2. The germline gives CDR1 LGHNA, CDR2 YSLEER. The ends lost 3 bases at V and 6 bases at J; junction bases unmatched: 4. The CDR3 is made up of 14 amino acids. This chain's CDR3 is CASSQALAGAEQYF. The CDR3 DNA reads as TGCGCCAGCAGCCAGGCACTAGCGGGAGCCGAGCAGTACTTC.

This clone was seen only once. A much more abundant neighbour one base away suggests this may be a read error. Within the sample, other DNA sequences also encode this same CDR3. This chain links TRBV5-1 with TRBJ2-3, with TRBD2 as a possible D gene (5 bases). V was clipped by 4 bases and J by 4 bases, with 10 bases between them. The CDR3 runs to 13 residues. Per germline, CDR1 SGHRS and CDR2 YFSETQ. This chain's CDR3 is CASSGGLPDTQYF. CDR3 DNA: TGCGCCAGCAGCGGTGGACTTCCAGATACGCAGTATTTT.

The chain employs TRBV30 and TRBJ1-1; D might be TRBD1 (6 bases). V was cut by 1 base and J by 3 bases, with 18 bases left in between. Per germline, CDR1 GTSNPN and CDR2 SVGIG (reference sequence). The CDR3 is made up of 16 amino acids. CDR3 bases: TGTGCCTGGAGTGGAAGGCTTTGGGGGCTGGACACTGAAGCTTTCTTT. This sequence encodes CAWSGRLWGLDTEAFF.

The rearrangement joins TRBV15 to TRBJ2-3, with D unclear. Trimming removed 6 bases from V and 3 bases from J, with 7 bases in between. The CDR3 runs 12 residues. Germline V CDR1 and CDR2: LNHNV, YYDKDF (reference sequence). Written as DNA, the CDR3 is TGTGCCACCAGTATAGTGACAGATACGCAGTATTTT. Amino acid sequence: CATSIVTDTQYF.

V is TRBV19 and J is TRBJ1-1; no clear D. Per germline, CDR1 LNHDA and CDR2 SQIVND (reference sequence). The CDR3 is made up of 13 amino acids. Trimming stripped 5 bases from V and 5 bases from J, with 12 bases between. In nucleotides, the CDR3 is TGTGCCAGTAGTGGCGGCTGGCAGACTGAAGCTTTCTTT. Residues: CASSGGWQTEAFF.